The TCR beta chain described here comes from a study of blood T cell repertoires in COVID-19. Germline loops: CDR1 SGHAT, CDR2 FQDESV (reference sequence). The CDR3 contains 16 residues. V lost 5 bases to trimming and J lost 4 bases, with 17 bases between them. Libraries were prepared by immunoSEQ multiplex PCR; TCRdb keeps only in-frame clonotypes and omits some of them. The table records 110,000 or so clones, roughly 87% of them present only once. The V and J genes are TRBV11-1 and TRBJ2-2; tentatively, D is TRBD1 (6 bases). This clonotype was sampled from a human donor in a cohort sampled during active COVID-19. Sequences were obtained from peripheral blood. The CDR3, as DNA: TGTGCCAGCAGCCAACAGGGAATGGGCATCACCGGGGAGCTGTTTTTT. Protein sequence: CASSQQGMGITGELFF.